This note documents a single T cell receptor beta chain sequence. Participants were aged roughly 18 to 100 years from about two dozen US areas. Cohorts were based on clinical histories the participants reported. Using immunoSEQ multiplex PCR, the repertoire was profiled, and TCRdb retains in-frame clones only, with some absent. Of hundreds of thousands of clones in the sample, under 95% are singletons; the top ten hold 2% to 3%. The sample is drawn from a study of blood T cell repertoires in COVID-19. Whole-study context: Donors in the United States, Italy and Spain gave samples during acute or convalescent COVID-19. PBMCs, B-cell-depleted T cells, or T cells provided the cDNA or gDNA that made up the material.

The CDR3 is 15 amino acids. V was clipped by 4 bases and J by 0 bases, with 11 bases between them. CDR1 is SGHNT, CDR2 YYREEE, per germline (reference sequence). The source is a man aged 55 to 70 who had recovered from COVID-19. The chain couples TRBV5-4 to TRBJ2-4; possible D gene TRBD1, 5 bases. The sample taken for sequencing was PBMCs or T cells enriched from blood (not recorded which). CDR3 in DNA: TGTGCCAGCAGCGAGCCAGGGTTAGCCAAAAACATTCAGTACTTC. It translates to CASSEPGLAKNIQYF.